Listed here is a single T cell receptor beta chain. Per the original data handling: Estimated nucleated cell counts came from reference gene primer amplification. Clones were sequenced by immunoSEQ multiplex PCR, and TCRdb holds only the in-frame ones, with some missing. That table supplies the V and J calls and clone size; D and trimming were determined from the DNA. The table lists about 95,000 clones, approximately 88% of them singletons. This sample stems from a study of blood T cell repertoires in COVID-19. Turning to the study itself: Spain, Italy and the United States supplied samples that represented acute and convalescent COVID-19. T cells, B-cell-depleted T cells, or PBMCs supplied cDNA or gDNA.

The CDR3 sequence is 17 residues long. V trimming: 8 bases; J trimming: 0 bases; junction bases outside the gene matches: 6. The germline V gene encodes CDR1 SGHTA and CDR2 FQGTGA. Seattle patient enrollment occurred during active infection, with longitudinal follow-up thereafter. The material sequenced was peripheral blood. This chain uses TRBV7-3 with TRBJ2-1, with TRBD2 matching over 14 bases. The TCR sequence derives from a man aged 55 to 70 with COVID-19, enrolled during active disease. This CDR3 reads CASRLAGGPRSYNEQFF. CDR3 nucleotides: TGTGCCAGCCGACTAGCGGGAGGGCCTCGCTCCTACAATGAGCAGTTCTTC.